Below are 31 T cell receptor beta chains sequenced from a single sample in a study of cytotoxic CD8 clonotypes in ibrutinib-treated CLL. Produced via immunoSEQ multiplex PCR; TCRdb's table is partial and in-frame only. This sample yields roughly 180,000 clones, of which about four fifths are seen a single time; about 4.6% belongs to the top ten. The input for sequencing was PBMCs, taken after 24 months of ibrutinib treatment. These TCRs come from a human donor with chronic lymphocytic leukemia.

The chain employs TRBV2 and TRBJ1-5; no firm D call. The V and J ends lost 3 bases and 1 base respectively, with 7 bases between them. The CDR3 is made up of 14 amino acids. CDR1 and CDR2 (germline): SNHLY, FYNNEI. The CDR3: CASSDSSSNQPQHF. Here the CDR3 DNA reads TGTGCCAGCAGTGATAGTTCCAGCAATCAGCCCCAGCATTTT.

The chain couples TRBV7-2 to TRBJ1-3, with D possibly TRBD1 on 5 matching bases. V gave up 3 bases and J gave up 4 bases, with 13 bases separating them. Looked up from germline, CDR1 is SGHTA and CDR2 is FQGNSA. There are 15 residues in the CDR3. CDR3 protein: CASSFAGPSGNTIYF. The CDR3 DNA reads TGTGCCAGCAGCTTTGCGGGACCGTCAGGAAACACCATATATTTT.

The chain couples TRBV27 to TRBJ2-1; 8 nucleotides agree with TRBD1. The CDR3 contains 12 residues. Germline CDR1 reads MNHEY; CDR2 reads SMNVEV (reference sequence). The junction had 7 bases not matched to a gene; V was cut back by 4 bases and J by 14 bases. The CDR3 DNA reads TGTGCCAGCAGTTCTATGGACAGGGAGAAGTTCTTC. It encodes CASSSMDREKFF.

J is TRBJ2-1 and V is TRBV30; D remains ambiguous. CDR1 is GTSNPN, CDR2 SVGIG, per germline (reference sequence). This CDR3 contains 12 residues. Deletions cut 4 bases from V and 7 bases from J, with 11 bases between. The CDR3, as DNA: TGTGCCTGGAAGGGCACTTGGAATGAGCAGTTCTTC. Its protein product is CAWKGTWNEQFF.

This chain joins TRBV30 and TRBJ1-2; D unresolved. Germline lookup yields CDR1 GTSNPN and CDR2 SVGIG (reference sequence). Trimming removed 3 bases at V and 1 base at J, with 15 bases between. The CDR3 is 15 amino acids. In DNA form, the CDR3 reads TGTGCCTGGAGCAATGTGCCCGAGTTTAACTATGGCTACACCTTC. It encodes CAWSNVPEFNYGYTF.

About this clone: This CDR3 is also generated by other DNA sequences in the sample. The chain carries TRBV9 and TRBJ1-1; D is unresolved. The V end was cut by 3 bases, the J end by 1 base, with 16 bases between. Per germline, CDR1 SGDLS and CDR2 YYNGEE. The CDR3 is 16 residues long. The DNA for the CDR3 is TGTGCCAGCAGCGCCGCTGCCGGCACACCGAACACTGAAGCTTTCTTT. The encoded protein is CASSAAAGTPNTEAFF.

The rearrangement uses TRBV7-9 and TRBJ1-1; D is possibly TRBD1 (5 bases). The V and J ends lost 5 bases and 6 bases respectively, with 28 bases between them. Germline values: CDR1 SEHNR, CDR2 FQNEAQ (reference sequence). CDR3 length: 18 residues. The chain's CDR3 is CASSKWGADFGTGAEAFF. CDR3 sequence (DNA): TGTGCCAGCAGCAAATGGGGCGCGGACTTTGGTACCGGGGCTGAAGCTTTCTTT.

The V gene is TRBV29-1, the J gene TRBJ2-3; 8 positions agree with TRBD1. J lost 5 bases, V lost 6 bases, and 10 bases had no gene match. The CDR3 is made up of 14 amino acids. The V gene's germline CDR1 is SQVTM and CDR2 ANQGSEA. The CDR3 here is CSVGMDRAIDTQYF. CDR3 nucleotides: TGCAGCGTGGGGATGGACAGGGCAATAGATACGCAGTATTTT.

This clone came up a few times. This chain links TRBV19 with TRBJ1-6; TRBD1 might be the D (5 bases). Germline V gene sequence: CDR1 LNHDA, CDR2 SQIVND (reference sequence). The CDR3 loop spans 15 amino acids. V lost 3 bases and J lost 8, with 14 bases in between. In DNA, the CDR3 is TGTGCCAGTAGTATGTCAACAGGAAACTATTCACCCCTCCACTTT. It is translated as CASSMSTGNYSPLHF.

This clone has just one count. The chain combines TRBV6-5 with TRBJ1-4; D unresolved. Trimming took off 0 bases at V and 3 bases at J, with 11 bases between the two ends. Germline assignment: CDR1 MNHEY and CDR2 SVGAGI. CDR3 length: 16 amino acids. The CDR3 DNA is TGTGCCAGCAGTTACTCGACGGGGATGGCTAATGAAAAACTGTTTTTT. As protein: CASSYSTGMANEKLFF.

The V and J genes are TRBV7-6 and TRBJ2-6; D could derive from TRBD1 or TRBD2 (5 bases each). V was clipped by 4 bases and J by 0 bases, with 19 bases between them. This CDR3 contains 19 residues. The V gene's germline CDR1 is SGHVS and CDR2 FNYEAQ. DNA for the CDR3: TGTGCCAGCAGCTCACTCCTGGGACGGGTTTTCTCTGGGGCCAACGTCCTGACTTTC. This codes for CASSSLLGRVFSGANVLTF.

The chain carries TRBV18 and TRBJ1-3; D is unclear. This CDR3 has 16 amino acids. The germline CDR1 and CDR2 sequences are KGHSH and LQKENI. The ends were cut back, 1 base at V and 2 bases at J, with 12 bases in the middle. CDR3 amino acids: CASSPQAARAGNTIYF. The CDR3 nucleotides read TGTGCCAGCTCACCACAAGCTGCAAGGGCTGGAAACACCATATATTTT.

The chain has TRBV5-6 and TRBJ1-5; a weak D match, TRBD1 (6 bases). Looked up from germline, CDR1 is SGHDT and CDR2 is YYEEEE. The CDR3 loop spans 14 amino acids. V was cut by 5 bases and J by 1 base, with 10 bases left in between. CDR3 DNA: TGTGCCAGCAGAGCGGGACAAAGCAATCAGCCCCAGCATTTT. It is translated as CASRAGQSNQPQHF.

V usage is TRBV7-9 and J usage is TRBJ1-1, with TRBD1 as a possible D gene (5 bases). Germline V CDR1 and CDR2: SEHNR, FQNEAQ (reference sequence). The ends were cut back, 6 bases at V and 0 bases at J, with 11 bases in the middle. This CDR3 region has 14 residues. In nucleotides, the CDR3 is TGTGCCAGCAGTACTCAGGGAATGAACACTGAAGCTTTCTTT. Translation: CASSTQGMNTEAFF.

Here the CDR3 DNA reads TGTGCCAGCAGAAGGAATTCTGGAAACACCATATATTTT. Translated, it gives CASRRNSGNTIYF. The chain uses TRBV2 and TRBJ1-3; unclear D gene. From germline, CDR1 is SNHLY and CDR2 FYNNEI. With 6 bases removed from V and 1 base from J, the gap between germline ends came to 7 bases. The CDR3 runs 13 residues.

The gene calls are TRBV9 and TRBJ2-7, with TRBD1 matching 7 bases. The J segment lost 4 bases and the V segment lost 1 base, leaving 11 bases of the junction unmatched. CDR3 length equals 16 residues. Per germline, CDR1 SGDLS and CDR2 YYNGEE. The CDR3 region has the DNA TGTGCCAGCAGCGTAACGGACAGGCCCGGAACATACGAGCAGTACTTC. This translates into CASSVTDRPGTYEQYF.

This chain joins TRBV7-2 and TRBJ1-3; no clear D gene. V was cut by 1 base and J by 0 bases, with 7 bases left in between. CDR1 and CDR2 from the germline V gene are SGHTA and FQGNSA. The CDR3 runs 15 residues. CDR3 residues: CASSLVGFSGNTIYF. CDR3 bases: TGTGCCAGCAGCTTAGTTGGGTTCTCTGGAAACACCATATATTTT. Filled out from reference TRBV7-2 and TRBJ1-3, the complete variable domain reads GAGVSQSPSNKVTEKGKDVELRCDPISGHTALYWYRQSLGQGLEFLIYFQGNSAPDKSGLPSDRFSAERTGGSVSTLTIQRTQQEDSAVYLCASSLVGFSGNTIYFGEGSWLTVV.

The chain employs TRBV19 and TRBJ2-7, with a weak D call TRBD1 (6 bases). Trimming left V 0 bases short and J 7 bases short, with 22 bases between. This CDR3 comprises 17 residues. CDR1 is LNHDA and CDR2 is SQIVND in the germline V gene (reference sequence). The CDR3 protein is CASSIEVTGPTGGEQYF. CDR3 DNA: TGTGCCAGTAGTATAGAGGTTACGGGACCGACAGGCGGGGAGCAGTACTTC.

This clone has only one observation. The CDR3 loop is CASSQDWSGSQFF. CDR3 DNA sequence: TGTGCCAGCAGCCAAGATTGGAGCGGGAGTCAGTTCTTC. This chain uses TRBV14 with TRBJ2-1; 8 bases are shared with TRBD2. Germline CDR1 reads SGHDN; CDR2 reads FVKESK. J gave up 13 bases and V 0 bases, and 5 bases lay outside the gene matches. CDR3 length: 13 residues.

V gene TRBV18 combines with J gene TRBJ1-1; D call uncertain. Deletions cut 6 bases from V and 11 bases from J, with 13 bases between. Germline V gene lookup returns CDR1 KGHSH and CDR2 LQKENI. This CDR3 comprises 11 residues. For the CDR3, the DNA is TGTGCCAGCTCCTCTACAGAAAAGGCTTTCTTT. Translating it yields CASSSTEKAFF.

The chain joins TRBV5-1 to TRBJ2-3; TRBD2 matches 8 bases. The germline V gene has CDR1 SGHRS and CDR2 YFSETQ. The length of the CDR3 is 16 residues. The V segment lost 2 bases and the J segment 1 base; nucleotides outside the gene matches: 6. The CDR3 coding sequence is TGCGCCAGCAGCTTCGGGGGGGCCACGGGCACAGATACGCAGTATTTT. Residues: CASSFGGATGTDTQYF.

The chain couples TRBV5-1 to TRBJ2-7, with D perhaps TRBD2 (7 bases). CDR1 is SGHRS and CDR2 is YFSETQ in the germline V gene. V was clipped by 3 bases and J by 4 bases, with 14 bases between them. The CDR3 covers 14 residues. CDR3 sequence reads: CASSSGGTTYEQYF. CDR3 nucleotide sequence: TGCGCCAGCAGCTCCGGGGGGACAACATACGAGCAGTACTTC.

The genes are TRBV6-5 and TRBJ2-1; D call uncertain. The ends were cut back, 3 bases at V and 0 bases at J, with 9 bases in the middle. CDR1 is MNHEY, CDR2 SVGAGI, per germline. The CDR3 is 15 residues long. The CDR3 coding sequence is TGTGCCAGCAGTTATGCCCGCAGCTCCTACAATGAGCAGTTCTTC. This translates into CASSYARSSYNEQFF.

This chain links TRBV5-1 with TRBJ2-5; D call uncertain. Germline V gives CDR1 SGHRS, CDR2 YFSETQ. The CDR3 is made up of 9 amino acids. With 5 bases removed from V and 5 bases from J, the gap between germline ends came to 1 base. The CDR3 DNA sequence: TGCGCCAGCAGGGAGACCCAGTACTTC. Translation gives CASRETQYF.

This chain connects TRBV2 to TRBJ2-3; no firm D call. Germline V gene data show CDR1 as SNHLY and CDR2 as FYNNEI. V was shortened by 4 bases and J by 6 bases, with 5 bases between the two germline ends. The CDR3 is 11 amino acids. The CDR3, as DNA: TGTGCCAGCAGTGTAAGGGATACGCAGTATTTT. It is translated as CASSVRDTQYF.

J is TRBJ1-5 and V is TRBV30, with D tentatively TRBD1 (5 bases). This CDR3 region has 14 residues. Trimming removed 0 bases from V and 6 bases from J, with 12 bases in between. The germline CDR1 and CDR2 sequences are GTSNPN and SVGIG (reference sequence). CDR3 sequence reads: CAWSVPAGSQPQHF. The CDR3 DNA reads as TGTGCCTGGAGTGTACCGGCAGGGTCTCAGCCCCAGCATTTT. Full variable domain (outside the CDR3, taken from reference TRBV30 and TRBJ1-5): SQTIHQWPATLVQPVGSPLSLECTVEGTSNPNLYWYRQAAGRGLQLLFYSVGIGQISSEVPQNLSASRPQDRQFILSSKKLLLSDSGFYLCAWSVPAGSQPQHFGDGTRLSIL.

This chain links TRBV4-2 with TRBJ2-7; D is perhaps TRBD2 (6 bases). CDR1 is LGHNA, CDR2 YNFKEQ, per germline. V lost 4 bases, J lost 0 bases, and 16 bases lay in between. This CDR3 contains 16 residues. The CDR3 is CASSPQFPTSSYEQYF. The CDR3 bases are TGTGCCAGCAGCCCTCAATTCCCGACTAGCTCCTACGAGCAGTACTTC.

This chain links TRBV9 with TRBJ2-3; D call uncertain. Germline V gives CDR1 SGDLS, CDR2 YYNGEE. The CDR3 extends over 15 amino acids. Trimming shortened V by 0 bases and J by 2 bases, and 10 bases separated the two germline ends. The CDR3 bases are TGTGCCAGCAGCGTAGTGAGAGCCCCCACAGATACGCAGTATTTT. This encodes CASSVVRAPTDTQYF.

The V call is TRBV7-9, the J call TRBJ1-1; TRBD1 matches 8 bases. The V gene's germline CDR1 is SEHNR and CDR2 FQNEAQ (reference sequence). The J segment lost 1 base and the V segment lost 5 bases, leaving 12 bases of the junction unmatched. There are 17 residues in the CDR3. For the CDR3, the DNA is TGTGCCAGCAGCGTCGTAGGACAGGGCCATAGGAACACTGAAGCTTTCTTT. This sequence encodes CASSVVGQGHRNTEAFF.

The chain combines TRBV6-5 with TRBJ2-7; the D is unclear. The CDR3 length is 14 residues. V lost 7 bases and J 6 bases, leaving 19 bases between the germline ends. CDR1 is MNHEY and CDR2 is SVGAGI in the germline V gene. The DNA for the CDR3 is TGTGCCAGCACCCCATCCTTAGGGTTCACCGAGCAGTACTTC. Protein: CASTPSLGFTEQYF.

A few counts support this clone. V and J are TRBV27 and TRBJ1-5, with 9 nucleotides matching TRBD1. V lost 5 bases to trimming and J lost 6 bases; unmatched junction nucleotides: 8. The germline gives CDR1 MNHEY, CDR2 SMNVEV (reference sequence). The CDR3 spans 15 residues. CDR3 bases: TGTGCCAGCAGTAGCACCGGGACAGGGCGTCAGCCCCAGCATTTT. As protein: CASSSTGTGRQPQHF.